A selection of T cell receptor beta chains follows, all from one sample in a study of blood T cell repertoires in COVID-19. Clones were read by immunoSEQ multiplex PCR, and TCRdb kept only the in-frame ones, dropping some. This table holds approximately 200,000 clones, 80% to 85% found once. Sequenced input: peripheral blood. These TCRs come from a young woman who had recovered from COVID-19. CDR3s include the opening cysteine and the closing phenylalanine or tryptophan.

J | V | CDR3
TRBJ1-1 | TRBV6-5 | CASSPGTGLFSEAFF
TRBJ2-5 | TRBV3-1/TRBV3-2 | CASSQDTVSGQTQYF
TRBJ1-3 | TRBV5-1 | CASSLSIQGAGNTIYF
TRBJ2-5 | TRBV11-2 | CASSSYHQETQYF
TRBJ2-7 | TRBV30 | CAWSVRLVNPFQAYEQYF
TRBJ1-5 | TRBV28 | CASSWTDSNQPQHF
TRBJ2-5 | TRBV23-1 | CASSQSAHRGRETQYF
TRBJ1-2 | TRBV5-6 | CASSPARVGYGYTF
TRBJ2-2 | TRBV11-3 | CASSRRGLAGGLEHRGAVF
TRBJ1-1 | TRBV5-1 | CASSLRGGDTEAFF
TRBJ2-3 | TRBV2 | CASSLQGDTDTQYF
TRBJ2-7 | TRBV7-2 | CASKEQPAAYEQYF
TRBJ2-1 | TRBV7-9 | CASSLDGIGDEQFF
TRBJ1-4 | TRBV2 | CASRPVTGPEEKLFF
TRBJ2-1 | TRBV10-1 | CASKESRDYHNEQFF
TRBJ2-7 | TRBV4-2 | CASSPTTGLVGEQYF
TRBJ1-6 | TRBV2 | CASSSGQGAVGSPLHF
TRBJ2-7 | TRBV7-3 | CASSLGDEQYF
TRBJ1-6 | TRBV6-6 | CASSPTDRDSPLHF
TRBJ1-5 | TRBV6-1 | CASSENIGGQPQHF
TRBJ2-7 | TRBV5-1 | CASSPQGGSYEQYF
TRBJ1-5 | TRBV27 | CASQGVGQPQHF